These 11 T cell receptor beta chains were all obtained from the same sample, sequenced in a study of OX40 agonist ivuxolimab in advanced cancers. The method was the immunoSEQ multiplex PCR assay. The table was pulled from immuneACCESS by TCRdb, which kept in-frame rearrangements only. Such tables lose some clones; where checked, under half of the loss comes from unresolved V genes, and the rest has no known cause. This sample holds more than 75,000 clones; approximately 81% were observed only once. The top ten constitute around 1.1% of the sample. This material consisted of CD4+ or CD8+ T cells sorted from blood, taken in a trial of the OX40 agonist ivuxolimab. The receptors shown here come from an adult with an advanced solid tumor such as melanoma, head and neck, liver or kidney cancer.

The chain links TRBV19 to TRBJ1-3, with no clear D. This CDR3 is 17 amino acids long. The V gene lost 3 bases and the J gene lost 0 bases, with 15 bases spanning the gap. Looked up from germline, CDR1 is LNHDA and CDR2 is SQIVND (reference sequence). CDR3 sequence reads: CASSMVRTGVSGNTIYF. As DNA, the CDR3 is TGTGCCAGTAGTATGGTACGGACGGGAGTCTCTGGAAACACCATATATTTT.

This clone has more than one count but fewer than ten. J is TRBJ1-6 and V is TRBV6-4; D might be TRBD1 (5 bases). Trimming pared 6 bases from V and 8 bases from J, leaving 11 bases between. Germline V CDR1 and CDR2: MRHNA, SNTAGT. The CDR3 runs 13 residues. For the CDR3, the DNA is TGTGCCAGCAGCTCCGGGGCTCATTCACCCCTCCACTTT. Its translation is CASSSGAHSPLHF.

The CDR3 DNA follows: TGTGCCAGCAGTGGGGTGGGGACAGAGAACACCGGGGAGCTGTTTTTT. Its protein product is CASSGVGTENTGELFF. V gene TRBV2 combines with J gene TRBJ2-2; 7 positions agree with TRBD1. Germline CDR1 SNHLY, CDR2 FYNNEI. The CDR3 covers 16 residues. The J segment lost 1 base and the V segment lost 4 bases, leaving 6 bases of the junction unmatched. Drawing the rest from reference TRBV2 and TRBJ2-2, the complete variable domain is EPEVTQTPSHQVTQMGQEVILRCVPISNHLYFYWYRQILGQKVEFLVSFYNNEISEKSEIFDDQFSVERPDGSNFTLKIRSTKLEDSAMYFCASSGVGTENTGELFFGEGSRLTVL.

The V gene is TRBV28, the J gene TRBJ1-6; D not resolved. Germline CDR1 MDHEN, CDR2 SYDVKM. The CDR3 contains 16 residues. V lost 5 bases, J lost 0 bases, and 11 bases lay in between. The CDR3 coding sequence is TGTGCCAGCAGTCCAACTTTACACTCCTATAATTCACCCCTCCACTTT. It encodes CASSPTLHSYNSPLHF. Combining the CDR3 with reference TRBV28 and TRBJ1-6 gives the whole variable domain DVKVTQSSRYLVKRTGEKVFLECVQDMDHENMFWYRQDPGLGLRLIYFSYDVKMKEKGDIPEGYSVSREKKERFSLILESASTNQTSMYLCASSPTLHSYNSPLHFGNGTRLTVT.

This clone was recorded once. This chain joins TRBV10-3 and TRBJ2-1; possibly TRBD1 for D (6 bases). There are 14 residues in the CDR3. Germline lookup yields CDR1 ENHRY and CDR2 SYGVKD. V lost 11 bases to trimming and J lost 0 bases, with 14 bases between them. CDR3 sequence (DNA): TGTGCCGCTTCCGGGACATACTCCTACAATGAGCAGTTCTTC. Its protein product is CAASGTYSYNEQFF.

The chain combines TRBV5-1 with TRBJ1-3; D possibly corresponds to TRBD1 (5 bases). Germline V gene lookup returns CDR1 SGHRS and CDR2 YFSETQ. V lost 2 bases and J lost 4, with 13 bases in between. CDR3 length: 15 amino acids. The CDR3 reads CASSLRGAGGNTIYF. CDR3 nucleotide sequence: TGCGCCAGCAGCTTAAGGGGCGCGGGGGGAAACACCATATATTTT. Together with reference TRBV5-1 and TRBJ1-3, the CDR3 gives the full variable domain: KAGVTQTPRYLIKTRGQQVTLSCSPISGHRSVSWYQQTPGQGLQFLFEYFSETQRNKGNFPGRFSGRQFSNSRSEMNVSTLELGDSALYLCASSLRGAGGNTIYFGEGSWLTVV.

V and J are TRBV15 and TRBJ1-1, with 7 bases lining up with TRBD1. Germline values: CDR1 LNHNV, CDR2 YYDKDF (reference sequence). The trim removed 1 base at V and 11 bases at J, leaving 10 bases unmatched. This CDR3 spans 14 amino acids. The CDR3 reads CATSRGGTDAWAFF. CDR3 sequence (DNA): TGTGCCACCAGCAGAGGGGGGACAGACGCCTGGGCTTTCTTT.

The CDR3 DNA follows: TGTGCCAGCAGAGCTAACTATGGCTACACCTTC. Protein product: CASRANYGYTF. The gene calls are TRBV9 and TRBJ1-2; D call uncertain. Between the trimmed V and J ends, which lost 5 bases and 0 bases, there was a span of 2 bases. This CDR3 has 11 residues. The germline CDR1 and CDR2 sequences are SGDLS and YYNGEE.

V and J are TRBV28 and TRBJ1-5; D unresolved. Germline CDR1 reads MDHEN; CDR2 reads SYDVKM. This CDR3 spans 15 amino acids. With 5 bases removed from V and 0 bases from J, the gap between germline ends came to 11 bases. CDR3: CASSGSTYSNQPQHF. For the CDR3, the DNA is TGTGCCAGCAGTGGCAGCACATATAGCAATCAGCCCCAGCATTTT.

This CDR3 is CASSWTGFYEQYV. The CDR3 DNA follows: TGTGCCAGCAGCTGGACAGGGTTCTACGAGCAGTACGTC. The chain has TRBV7-8 and TRBJ2-7, with TRBD1 identical over 8 bases. This CDR3 region has 13 residues. Looked up from germline, CDR1 is SGHVS and CDR2 is FQNEAQ. Losses at the gene ends were 4 bases for V and 3 bases for J; bases not matched to a gene: 2.

This rearrangement joins TRBV7-9 to TRBJ2-3; D call uncertain. This CDR3 is built from 14 residues. V was clipped by 3 bases and J by 2 bases, with 9 bases between them. CDR1 and CDR2 (germline): SEHNR, FQNEAQ (reference sequence). The CDR3: CASSFGYTTDTQYF. The CDR3 nucleotides are TGTGCCAGCAGCTTTGGCTATACCACAGATACGCAGTATTTT.